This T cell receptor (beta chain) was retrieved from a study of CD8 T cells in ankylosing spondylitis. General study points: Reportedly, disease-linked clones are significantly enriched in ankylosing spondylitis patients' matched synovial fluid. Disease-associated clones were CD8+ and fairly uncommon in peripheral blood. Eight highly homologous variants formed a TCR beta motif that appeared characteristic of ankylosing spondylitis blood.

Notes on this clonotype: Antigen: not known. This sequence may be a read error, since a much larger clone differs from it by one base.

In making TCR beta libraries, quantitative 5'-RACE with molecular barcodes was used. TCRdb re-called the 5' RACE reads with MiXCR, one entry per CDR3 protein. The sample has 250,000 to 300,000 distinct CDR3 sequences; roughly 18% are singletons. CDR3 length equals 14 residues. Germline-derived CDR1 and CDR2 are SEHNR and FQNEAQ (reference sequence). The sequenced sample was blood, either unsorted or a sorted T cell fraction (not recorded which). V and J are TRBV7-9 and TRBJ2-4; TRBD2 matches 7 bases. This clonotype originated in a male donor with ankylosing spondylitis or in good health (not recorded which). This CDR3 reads CASSTGLVGNIRYF. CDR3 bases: TGTGCCAGCAGCACAGGACTAGTAGGGAACATTCGGTACTTC.